The clone carrying this TCR beta chain was detected many times. Its antigen is still unknown. Germline CDR1 reads MNHEY; CDR2 reads SVGAGI. The CDR3 covers 14 residues. V was cut by 6 bases and J by 4 bases, with 15 bases left in between. The entry originates in a study of human T cells and chemical hapten exposure. Study observations and caveats: TCRs whose frequency exceeded 1 in 1000 remained the same following DPC sensitization.

TCRdb passed the RACE reads through MiXCR, listing each CDR3 protein once. Here the sample spans 280,000 or so distinct CDR3 sequences, around 7% being singletons. The time point here: pre-sensitization, week 0. Treatment indicated: therapeutic diphenylcyclopropenone sensitization with weekly scalp DPC. Blood sampling preceded each patch test application. The starting material, unfractionated whole blood, was used for total RNA extraction. Specimen: whole blood, collected in connection with sensitization to the hapten diphenylcyclopropenone (DPC). This clonotype was obtained from a man between 18 and 35 years old with alopecia areata. Some clones in this sample may be carry-over from other donors' samples. V and J are TRBV6-5 and TRBJ1-2; D gene unclear. CDR3 bases: TGTGCCAGCAGCCGCTCCGGACGGTCCTATGGCTACACCTTC. Amino acid sequence: CASSRSGRSYGYTF.